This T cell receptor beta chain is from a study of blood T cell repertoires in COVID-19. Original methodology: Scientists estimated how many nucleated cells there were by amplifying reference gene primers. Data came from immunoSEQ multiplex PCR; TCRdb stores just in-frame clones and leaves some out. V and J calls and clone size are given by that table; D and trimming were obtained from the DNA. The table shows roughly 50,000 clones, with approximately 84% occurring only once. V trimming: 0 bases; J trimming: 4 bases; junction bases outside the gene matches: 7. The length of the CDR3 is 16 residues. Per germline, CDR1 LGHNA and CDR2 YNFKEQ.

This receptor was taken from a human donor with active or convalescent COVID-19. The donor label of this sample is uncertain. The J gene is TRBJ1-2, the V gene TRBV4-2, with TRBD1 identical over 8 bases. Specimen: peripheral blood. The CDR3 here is CASSQDRTGGGYGYTF. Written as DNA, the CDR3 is TGTGCCAGCAGCCAAGACAGAACAGGGGGGGGCTATGGCTACACCTTC.